This is a list of T cell receptor beta chains from one sample in a study of Ad26.COV2.S vaccination and SARS-CoV-2 variants. Assay used: immunoSEQ multiplex PCR; TCRdb lists only in-frame clones, some missing. The table includes roughly 500,000 clones, approximately 90% detected once. The sample in question was peripheral blood, obtained in a trial of Ad26.COV2.S vaccine versus placebo. These receptors were obtained from a person aged 18 to 59 who received the Ad26.COV2.S COVID-19 vaccine or a placebo. Each CDR3 is given with its conserved first and last residue. Each record gives: CDR3 protein, J gene, clone size, D gene, V gene. A D gene is named only where the DNA matches it firmly. The listing skips clone size in some rows; elsewhere it reads once, few, many or a size class.

CDR3 protein: CSVKEFLDTQYF; J gene: TRBJ2-3; clone size: NA; D gene: NA; V gene: TRBV29-1
CDR3 protein: CATKLPGSAYEQYF; J gene: TRBJ2-7; clone size: few; D gene: NA; V gene: TRBV28
CDR3 protein: CASSLGGGRSGDGYTF; J gene: TRBJ1-2; clone size: NA; D gene: NA; V gene: TRBV7-2
CDR3 protein: CASSTGLAGTPSYEQYF; J gene: TRBJ2-7; clone size: NA; D gene: TRBD2; V gene: TRBV13
CDR3 protein: CASRTYSNQPQHF; J gene: TRBJ1-5; clone size: NA; D gene: NA; V gene: TRBV19
CDR3 protein: CAWRRQGRVYGYTF; J gene: TRBJ1-2; clone size: once; D gene: TRBD1; V gene: TRBV30
CDR3 protein: CASSPTAGIYISYTF; J gene: TRBJ1-2; clone size: few; D gene: NA; V gene: TRBV7-2
CDR3 protein: CASSLGVVSYEQFF; J gene: TRBJ2-1; clone size: many; D gene: NA; V gene: TRBV9
CDR3 protein: CASSLDGSGTLRELFF; J gene: TRBJ2-2; clone size: NA; D gene: NA; V gene: TRBV11-2
CDR3 protein: CASSYSAGLNYGYTF; J gene: TRBJ1-2; clone size: NA; D gene: NA; V gene: TRBV6-5
CDR3 protein: CASSSTQREGLRGEQFF; J gene: TRBJ2-1; clone size: NA; D gene: TRBD2; V gene: TRBV6-4
CDR3 protein: CSASRTAEAFF; J gene: TRBJ1-1; clone size: NA; D gene: NA; V gene: TRBV20-1
CDR3 protein: CASSLMRGYEQFF; J gene: TRBJ2-1; clone size: NA; D gene: NA; V gene: TRBV7-3
CDR3 protein: CASSWGLIQPQHF; J gene: TRBJ1-5; clone size: NA; D gene: NA; V gene: TRBV7-2
CDR3 protein: CASSPLGQVTGELFF; J gene: TRBJ2-2; clone size: NA; D gene: NA; V gene: TRBV18
CDR3 protein: CASSAKTTGPETQYF; J gene: TRBJ2-5; clone size: NA; D gene: TRBD1; V gene: TRBV9
CDR3 protein: CASSYTTSGLADNTGELFF; J gene: TRBJ2-2; clone size: NA; D gene: TRBD2; V gene: TRBV5-1
CDR3 protein: CASSQFTGYNSPLHF; J gene: TRBJ1-6; clone size: few; D gene: NA; V gene: TRBV16
CDR3 protein: CASSFQGRDADTQYF; J gene: TRBJ2-3; clone size: NA; D gene: NA; V gene: TRBV11-3
CDR3 protein: CASSPRTSGNYNEQFF; J gene: TRBJ2-1; clone size: NA; D gene: TRBD2; V gene: TRBV14
CDR3 protein: CASSSLSPPRFF; J gene: TRBJ2-2; clone size: NA; D gene: NA; V gene: TRBV7-9
CDR3 protein: CASSPRGGANQGYTF; J gene: TRBJ1-2; clone size: NA; D gene: NA; V gene: TRBV7-3
CDR3 protein: CASSETRVSSGANVLTF; J gene: TRBJ2-6; clone size: few; D gene: NA; V gene: TRBV2
CDR3 protein: CATSDLGGQGQANTEAFF; J gene: TRBJ1-1; clone size: NA; D gene: TRBD1; V gene: TRBV24-1
CDR3 protein: CASSYRQGGYTF; J gene: TRBJ1-2; clone size: NA; D gene: NA; V gene: TRBV6-5
CDR3 protein: CASSLRTGKYEQYF; J gene: TRBJ2-7; clone size: once; D gene: TRBD1; V gene: TRBV5-5
CDR3 protein: CASRNVGQNYGYTF; J gene: TRBJ1-2; clone size: NA; D gene: NA; V gene: TRBV2
CDR3 protein: CASREPGVPGIQYF; J gene: TRBJ2-4; clone size: NA; D gene: NA; V gene: TRBV2
CDR3 protein: CASRQTGDPGNTIYF; J gene: TRBJ1-3; clone size: once; D gene: TRBD1; V gene: TRBV4-1
CDR3 protein: CASMDEGNEQFF; J gene: TRBJ2-1; clone size: NA; D gene: NA; V gene: TRBV5-4
CDR3 protein: CASDDTGGYNSPLHF; J gene: TRBJ1-6; clone size: NA; D gene: TRBD1; V gene: TRBV2
CDR3 protein: CASSRTGGSYNEQFF; J gene: TRBJ2-1; clone size: NA; D gene: TRBD1; V gene: TRBV19
CDR3 protein: CASSRPAGTANNEQFF; J gene: TRBJ2-1; clone size: NA; D gene: TRBD1; V gene: TRBV18
CDR3 protein: CATSRDLGDYEQYF; J gene: TRBJ2-7; clone size: NA; D gene: NA; V gene: TRBV15
CDR3 protein: CASTHGGGNTIYF; J gene: TRBJ1-3; clone size: NA; D gene: NA; V gene: TRBV28
CDR3 protein: CASSPLAANINEQYF; J gene: TRBJ2-7; clone size: NA; D gene: TRBD2; V gene: TRBV19
CDR3 protein: CASRSTATNEKLFF; J gene: TRBJ1-4; clone size: NA; D gene: NA; V gene: TRBV27
CDR3 protein: CASSQPAGTSGRRTGELFF; J gene: TRBJ2-2; clone size: NA; D gene: TRBD2; V gene: TRBV3-1/TRBV3-2
CDR3 protein: CASSAGLDSSYEQYF; J gene: TRBJ2-7; clone size: NA; D gene: NA; V gene: TRBV9
CDR3 protein: CASSLEDGYEQYF; J gene: TRBJ2-7; clone size: NA; D gene: NA; V gene: TRBV5-1
CDR3 protein: CASSLGIPRSGNTIYF; J gene: TRBJ1-3; clone size: few; D gene: NA; V gene: TRBV28
CDR3 protein: CASSLQGVGDTQYF; J gene: TRBJ2-3; clone size: once; D gene: NA; V gene: TRBV5-4
CDR3 protein: CASSLGQGFVAFF; J gene: TRBJ1-1; clone size: NA; D gene: NA; V gene: TRBV5-4
CDR3 protein: CAWSVLLGGIGGEQFF; J gene: TRBJ2-1; clone size: once; D gene: NA; V gene: TRBV30
CDR3 protein: CASSFMGGNQETQYF; J gene: TRBJ2-5; clone size: NA; D gene: NA; V gene: TRBV5-1
CDR3 protein: CATSEAGIQETQYF; J gene: TRBJ2-5; clone size: NA; D gene: NA; V gene: TRBV24-1
CDR3 protein: CASSSTAAGNTIYF; J gene: TRBJ1-3; clone size: NA; D gene: NA; V gene: TRBV18
CDR3 protein: CASSLGTAVNTGELFF; J gene: TRBJ2-2; clone size: NA; D gene: NA; V gene: TRBV5-4
CDR3 protein: CSRTVGTEAFF; J gene: TRBJ1-1; clone size: once; D gene: NA; V gene: TRBV20-1
CDR3 protein: CASSVSREQETQYF; J gene: TRBJ2-5; clone size: NA; D gene: NA; V gene: TRBV9
CDR3 protein: CASSATQVLGTTGGSPLHF; J gene: TRBJ1-6; clone size: NA; D gene: NA; V gene: TRBV6-1
CDR3 protein: CASIQGVTGELFF; J gene: TRBJ2-2; clone size: NA; D gene: TRBD1; V gene: TRBV19
CDR3 protein: CASSLALGPSHTEAFF; J gene: TRBJ1-1; clone size: NA; D gene: NA; V gene: TRBV28
CDR3 protein: CASSYSMGLGYNEQFF; J gene: TRBJ2-1; clone size: NA; D gene: TRBD2; V gene: TRBV6-5
CDR3 protein: CATSDFRGDRDYSNQPQHF; J gene: TRBJ1-5; clone size: NA; D gene: TRBD1; V gene: TRBV24-1
CDR3 protein: CASSPLGVEQYF; J gene: TRBJ2-7; clone size: NA; D gene: NA; V gene: TRBV18
CDR3 protein: CATSRVGSHEAFF; J gene: TRBJ1-1; clone size: NA; D gene: NA; V gene: TRBV15